Listed below are T cell receptor beta chains from one sample, sequenced in a study of OX40 agonist ivuxolimab in advanced cancers. The table came from immunoSEQ multiplex PCR; TCRdb's copy has only in-frame clones and leaves some out. The table has about 86,000 clones, roughly 89% seen once. This specimen consisted of CD4+ or CD8+ T cells sorted from blood, obtained in a trial of the OX40 agonist ivuxolimab. These receptors all stem from an adult with an advanced solid tumor such as melanoma, head and neck, liver or kidney cancer. CDR3s include the opening cysteine and the closing phenylalanine or tryptophan. The D gene is left open where the match is weak.

CDR3 protein	CDR3 DNA	J gene	D gene	V gene
CATFSDSLFTDTQYF	TGTGCCACCTTCTCCGACAGCCTTTTCACAGATACGCAGTATTTT	TRBJ2-3	.	TRBV19
CASSLAGTGGGEKLFF	TGTGCCAGCAGTTTAGCCGGGACAGGGGGGGGTGAAAAACTGTTTTTT	TRBJ1-4	TRBD1	TRBV27
CASSSIGANTEAFF	TGTGCCAGCAGCTCGATCGGGGCTAACACTGAAGCTTTCTTT	TRBJ1-1	.	TRBV14
CASSPGAGEQYF	TGCGCCAGCAGTCCGGGAGCAGGTGAGCAGTACTTC	TRBJ2-7	.	TRBV5-1
CASSPRGSYEQYF	TGCGCCAGCAGCCCCCGGGGGAGCTACGAGCAGTACTTC	TRBJ2-7	.	TRBV5-1
CASSPNERGEQFF	TGTGCCAGCAGCCCAAACGAGCGCGGTGAGCAGTTCTTC	TRBJ2-1	.	TRBV9
CASSTLAGGALPHYNEQFF	TGTGCCAGCAGCACACTAGCGGGAGGGGCGCTTCCTCATTACAATGAGCAGTTCTTC	TRBJ2-1	TRBD2	TRBV9
CASSYYMGGGGEAFF	TGTGCCAGCAGTTACTACATGGGGGGGGGAGGAGAAGCTTTCTTT	TRBJ1-1	.	TRBV6-5
CASSQGAYEQYF	TGCGCCAGCAGCCAGGGGGCCTACGAGCAGTACTTC	TRBJ2-7	.	TRBV4-1
CASSDALAREIIYEQYF	TGTGCCAGCAGTGACGCGCTGGCCAGGGAAATTATTTACGAGCAGTACTTC	TRBJ2-7	.	TRBV25-1
CASSTPAGWSSYNEQFF	TGTGCCAGCAGCACACCTGCGGGGTGGAGCTCCTACAATGAGCAGTTCTTC	TRBJ2-1	.	TRBV9
CSVEGAGHAIQETQYF	TGCAGCGTTGAGGGAGCGGGACACGCTATCCAAGAGACCCAGTACTTC	TRBJ2-5	.	TRBV29-1
CASRPLTRAGYGYTF	TGTGCCAGCAGGCCGCTAACGAGGGCGGGTTATGGCTACACCTTC	TRBJ1-2	.	TRBV27
CASSWQMYNEQFF	TGTGCCAGTAGTTGGCAGATGTACAATGAGCAGTTCTTC	TRBJ2-1	.	TRBV19